The 8 T cell receptor beta chains in this list originate from one sample, sequenced in a study of glioma-infiltrating T cells after dendritic cell vaccination. The assay was immunoSEQ multiplex PCR, and TCRdb's table has in-frame clones only and misses some. In the table there are over 55,000 clones, about 86% of which are singletons. The specimen was blood, collected before dendritic cell vaccination. These receptors originate from a human donor with glioblastoma.

The V and J genes are TRBV18 and TRBJ1-1; a possible D gene is TRBD1 (5 bases). V was clipped by 6 bases and J by 3 bases, with 14 bases between them. The CDR3 consists of 14 residues. Per the germline V gene, CDR1 is KGHSH and CDR2 is LQKENI. In DNA form, the CDR3 reads TGTGCCAGCTCCCCCTCGGGGGGTCACACTGAAGCTTTCTTT. Its translation: CASSPSGGHTEAFF.

The chain has TRBV7-9 and TRBJ1-4; 7 nucleotides line up with TRBD1. V lost 6 bases and J lost 6; bases outside the gene matches: 7. The CDR3 is 14 residues long. Germline CDR1 SEHNR, CDR2 FQNEAQ (reference sequence). CDR3 residues: CASRDTGQDEKLFF. As DNA, the CDR3 is TGTGCCAGCAGGGACACTGGACAGGATGAAAAACTGTTTTTT.

The CDR3 protein is CASSGQQETQYF. The CDR3 coding sequence is TGTGCCAGTAGCGGACAGCAAGAGACCCAGTACTTC. The chain employs TRBV19 and TRBJ2-5, with a tentative D call TRBD1 (6 bases). The V end lost 6 bases, the J end lost 2 bases, and 7 bases lay between the germline ends. The CDR3 runs to 12 residues. CDR1 is LNHDA, CDR2 SQIVND, per germline (reference sequence).

The rearrangement joins TRBV30 to TRBJ2-5; the match to TRBD2 covers 9 bases. The CDR3 runs to 15 residues. Germline CDR1 is GTSNPN and CDR2 is SVGIG (reference sequence). The V and J ends lost 8 bases and 5 bases, in that order; junction bases with no gene match: 15. Written as DNA, the CDR3 is TGTGCCGGACGAGATAGAAAAAGCGGGGGGGAGACCCAGTACTTC. Translating gives CAGRDRKSGGETQYF.

The chain combines TRBV7-2 with TRBJ2-7, with 7 bases fitting TRBD2. V lost 6 bases to trimming and J lost 6 bases; unmatched junction nucleotides: 11. The CDR3 loop spans 14 amino acids. The germline CDR1 and CDR2 sequences are SGHTA and FQGNSA. CDR3 amino acids: CASSHGRESGEQYF. In nucleotides, the CDR3 is TGTGCCAGCAGTCATGGGCGGGAGTCGGGCGAGCAGTACTTC.

The chain recombines TRBV6-5 with TRBJ2-7; 8 bases agree with TRBD2. Looked up from germline, CDR1 is MNHEY and CDR2 is SVGAGI. The CDR3 covers 15 residues. V lost 5 bases, J lost 2 bases, and 8 bases stayed unmatched. CDR3 nucleotide sequence: TGTGCCAGCAGTACCGATCCGGGAGGGCCCTACGAGCAGTACTTC. The encoded protein is CASSTDPGGPYEQYF.

This chain uses TRBV30 with TRBJ2-5; no reliable D call. Germline assignment: CDR1 GTSNPN and CDR2 SVGIG (reference sequence). With 3 bases removed from V and 1 base from J, the gap between germline ends came to 9 bases. CDR3 length equals 13 residues. The CDR3 reads CAWSPGTQETQYF. Written as DNA, the CDR3 is TGTGCCTGGAGCCCAGGCACCCAAGAGACCCAGTACTTC.

This sequence joins TRBV7-6 and TRBJ1-1; the match to TRBD1 covers 8 bases. The CDR3 contains 18 residues. Looked up from germline, CDR1 is SGHVS and CDR2 is FNYEAQ. Trimming cost V 0 bases and J 0 bases; bases outside gene matches: 9. The CDR3 region has the DNA TGTGCCAGCAGCTTAGCCCCGCCCGTACAGGGGGTGAACACTGAAGCTTTCTTT. It specifies CASSLAPPVQGVNTEAFF.